This is a list of T cell receptor beta chains from one sample in a study of cytomegalovirus exposure and HLA in healthy donors. Sequencing used immunoSEQ multiplex PCR; TCRdb keeps in-frame clones, though not all of them. The data contain 200,000 to 250,000 clones, more than 85% of them seen just once; the ten biggest clones take up around 1%. Sequenced input: PBMCs. The receptor set was obtained from a woman aged 18-35 years in good health and CMV-seronegative. The CDR3 runs from the conserved cysteine through the conserved F or W. D genes are given only for firm matches. Clone size is shown for a subset of rows, as once, few, many or a class of expanded clone.

>TRBV21-1|.|TRBJ2-4|.
TGTGCCAGCAGCAATTGTCGAGGGATAGGGAGAAAAACCAAAAACATTCAGTACTTC
CASSNCRGIGRKTKNIQYF
>TRBV4-2|.|TRBJ1-4|TRBD1
TGTGCCAGCAGCCGGTCCGGGACAGGGGGCGAAAAACTGTTTTTT
CASSRSGTGGEKLFF
>TRBV4-3|.|TRBJ1-1|.
TGCGCCAGCACCACCAAACGGGAATCTCTCCTGAACACTGAAGCTTTCTTT
CASTTKRESLLNTEAFF
>TRBV5-1|.|TRBJ2-7|TRBD1
TGCGCCAGCAGCCAAACGACAGGGGGGGCCTACGAGCAGTACTTC
CASSQTTGGAYEQYF
>TRBV4-3|.|TRBJ2-7|TRBD2
TGCGCCAGCAGCCAAGATCGGGGAGGGAGCTCCTACGAGCAGTACTTC
CASSQDRGGSSYEQYF
>TRBV6-1|.|TRBJ2-7|.
TGTGCCAGCGGAACTTGGACATCCCACTTATACGAGCAGTACTTC
CASGTWTSHLYEQYF
>TRBV7-9|.|TRBJ1-1|.
TGTGCCAGCAGCCCTGCGGGCACTGAAGCTTTCTTT
CASSPAGTEAFF
>TRBV7-9|once|TRBJ2-3|TRBD2
TGTGCCAGCAGCACAAGGACTAGTTCGGGCACAGATACGCAGTATTTT
CASSTRTSSGTDTQYF
>TRBV7-3|.|TRBJ2-5|.
TGTGCCAGCAGCTCGGGTGGCCCCTTATCCTTCCCCCAGTACTTC
CASSSGGPLSFPQYF
>TRBV6-1|.|TRBJ2-4|.
TGTGCCAGCACCTACGGAGGGGCAGACATTCAGTACTTC
CASTYGGADIQYF
>TRBV30|.|TRBJ1-2|.
TGTGCCTGGAGTAGGCAGGGCGGCTACACCTTC
CAWSRQGGYTF
>TRBV4-3|few|TRBJ1-6|TRBD1
TGCGCCAGCAGCCAAGAGTCCGGGACAGGGAACTCACCCCTCCACTTT
CASSQESGTGNSPLHF
>TRBV7-9|.|TRBJ2-3|TRBD1
TGTGCCAGCAGCTTGAAGGGGGCTACAGATACGCAGTATTTT
CASSLKGATDTQYF
>TRBV27|.|TRBJ1-1|.
TGTGCCAGCCATGTTCGGGGGGGAAACACTGAAGCTTTCTTT
CASHVRGGNTEAFF
>TRBV19|.|TRBJ2-7|TRBD1
TGTGCCAGTAGTATAGAAGGGGGCTTCTCCTACGAGCAGTACTTC
CASSIEGGFSYEQYF
>TRBV7-2|.|TRBJ2-7|.
TGTGCCAGCAGCCGGACGGGGGCCTACGAGCAGTACTTC
CASSRTGAYEQYF
>TRBV4-2|once|TRBJ2-5|TRBD2
TGTGCCAGCAGCGAAGAAGCCCATTTAGCGGGAGAGCTAGAGACCCAGTACTTC
CASSEEAHLAGELETQYF
>TRBV5-4|.|TRBJ1-5|.
TGTGCCAGCAGCGAAGATCTGCAGCAGCCCCAGCATTTT
CASSEDLQQPQHF
>TRBV16|.|TRBJ1-4|TRBD1
TGTGCCAGCAGCCACCGGACAGGGGGAGGCGAAAAACTGTTTTTT
CASSHRTGGGEKLFF
>TRBV4-2|.|TRBJ1-5|.
TGTGCCAGCAGCAGCGGGGGGGGTGGCAACAATCAGCCCCAGCATTTT
CASSSGGGGNNQPQHF
>TRBV6-1|.|TRBJ1-1|TRBD1
TGTGCCAGCAGTTTGACAGGGGGGCCACGCACTGAAGCTTTCTTT
CASSLTGGPRTEAFF
>TRBV7-2|.|TRBJ2-7|TRBD2
TGTGCCAGCAGCCTTCTAGCGGGAGACTCCTACGAGCAGTACTTC
CASSLLAGDSYEQYF
>TRBV7-6|.|TRBJ1-1|.
TGTGCCAGCAGCCCCGGCGGGGGTCGGTACACTGAAGCTTTCTTT
CASSPGGGRYTEAFF
>TRBV7-9|.|TRBJ1-3|.
TGTGCCAGCAGCTTAGGACAGAGCTCTGGAAACACCATATATTTT
CASSLGQSSGNTIYF
>TRBV10-3|.|TRBJ1-1|.
TGTGCCATCAGCGGTCGCGGGATGGGCTCTGAAGCTTTCTTT
CAISGRGMGSEAFF
>TRBV7-2|.|TRBJ2-4|TRBD1
TGTGCCAGCAGCCTGAGACAGGGGGACATTCAGTACTTC
CASSLRQGDIQYF
>TRBV4-3|.|TRBJ2-7|TRBD1
TGCGCCAGCAGCCAAGATTTGACAGGGGTATACGAGCAGTACTTC
CASSQDLTGVYEQYF
>TRBV27|.|TRBJ1-4|TRBD1
TGTGCCAGCAGTTTAAGGGGGCCTCGCGAAAAACTGTTTTTT
CASSLRGPREKLFF
>TRBV5-1|.|TRBJ2-3|TRBD1
TGCGCCAGCAGCTTGGTGTCAGGGGGTGGAGATACGCAGTATTTT
CASSLVSGGGDTQYF
>TRBV2|.|TRBJ2-5|.
TGTGCCAGCAGTGAAGCCTGGGTTAAGGGGTACGGAGAGACCCAGTACTTC
CASSEAWVKGYGETQYF
>TRBV29-1|.|TRBJ2-3|TRBD2
TGCAGCGTTGTGGCCGTGAGGCTAGCGGGGGGAGATAGCACAGATACGCAGTATTTT
CSVVAVRLAGGDSTDTQYF
>TRBV6-5|.|TRBJ1-5|TRBD1
TGTGCCAGCAGACAGGGGCGAAATCAGCCCCAGCATTTT
CASRQGRNQPQHF
>TRBV5-4|.|TRBJ2-7|.
TGTGCCAGCAGCTTGGTGGACAGCTCCTACGAGCAGTACTTC
CASSLVDSSYEQYF
>TRBV27|.|TRBJ1-5|.
TGTGCCAGCAGGCTCCTTCGGGGTGGGAGCAATCAGCCCCAGCATTTT
CASRLLRGGSNQPQHF
>TRBV4-2|.|TRBJ2-5|.
TGTGCCAGCAGCCAACGGAGACAAGAGACCCAGTACTTC
CASSQRRQETQYF
>TRBV11-2|.|TRBJ1-2|TRBD1
TGTGCCAGCAGCTTAGATGGGTTGAGACGCCGGGGACAGCCCTATGGCTACACCTTC
CASSLDGLRRRGQPYGYTF
>TRBV19|.|TRBJ1-1|TRBD1
TGTGCGAGTAATCCGGACAGGGGGAACACTGAAGCTTTCTTT
CASNPDRGNTEAFF
>TRBV29-1|.|TRBJ2-7|TRBD1
TGCAGCGTTGAAAGGGGGCTAGGTTACGAGCAGTACTTC
CSVERGLGYEQYF
>TRBV4-3|.|TRBJ2-5|TRBD2
TGCGCCAGCAGCCAAGCGGGAGGGGAAGAGCAGTACTTC
CASSQAGGEEQYF
>TRBV2|.|TRBJ2-5|TRBD1
TGTGCCAGCAGTGACTTGATATGGACAGGGACACAAGAGACCCAGTACTTC
CASSDLIWTGTQETQYF
>TRBV7-3|.|TRBJ2-1|TRBD2
TGTGCCAGCAGCCCCGGGGGGAGCTCCTACAATGAGCAGTTCTTC
CASSPGGSSYNEQFF
>TRBV18|once|TRBJ2-7|.
TGTGCCAGCTCACCAAAGGACAGCTCCTACGAGCAGTACTTC
CASSPKDSSYEQYF
>TRBV7-2|.|TRBJ1-6|.
TGTGCCAGCAGCTTAGCGTCACGGGGACCCCTCCACTTT
CASSLASRGPLHF
>TRBV4-2|.|TRBJ1-4|.
TGTGCCAGCAGCCAAGCTCCGACAGGTTATAATGAAAAACTGTTTTTT
CASSQAPTGYNEKLFF
>TRBV2|.|TRBJ1-6|.
TGTGCCAGCAGTGGCAGGGGAAATTCACCCCTCCACTTT
CASSGRGNSPLHF